The sequence of this TCR beta chain was determined in a study of blood T cell repertoires in COVID-19. Study information: There were acute and convalescent COVID-19 samples, and they came from the United States, Italy and Spain. Sample material is recorded as cDNA or gDNA derived from T cells, B-cell-depleted T cells, or PBMCs.

The CDR3 totals 18 residues. Germline V lookup: CDR1 MNHEY, CDR2 SVGEGT. V gave up 2 bases and J gave up 1 base, with 20 bases separating them. As processed by the authors: Estimation of nucleated cell counts relied on the amplification of reference gene primers. Data came from immunoSEQ multiplex PCR; TCRdb stores just in-frame clones and leaves some out. Clonal size and the V and J genes are those of that table, whereas D and trimming came from the DNA. The top ten hold under 7.5% of the sample, which has 70,000 to 95,000 clones, almost 95% seen once. This sequence was found in a woman aged 55 to 70 with active COVID-19. The chain employs TRBV6-2 or TRBV6-3 and TRBJ2-5; D remains ambiguous. Sequencing input: peripheral blood. The CDR3 reads CASSYTLLPMSPQETQYF. The CDR3 DNA reads as TGTGCCAGCAGTTACACGTTACTACCGATGAGCCCCCAAGAGACCCAGTACTTC.